The following is a TCR beta chain sequence with its context. This specimen comes from a study of T cell responses to AZD1222 COVID-19 vaccine. Clones were read by immunoSEQ multiplex PCR, and TCRdb kept only the in-frame ones, dropping some. The sample carries some 53,000 clones, 87% recorded once. CDR3 length: 14 residues. V shed 5 bases, J shed 7 bases, and the junction held 4 bases outside the gene matches. Germline CDR1 and CDR2: SNHLY and FYNNEI. The V call is TRBV2, the J call TRBJ1-6; TRBD1 matches 8 bases. The receptor was isolated from an adult who received the AZD1222 COVID-19 vaccine. The specimen was peripheral blood, collected 28 days after the second AZD1222 dose. This CDR3 reads CASSLTGDNSPLHF. CDR3 bases: TGTGCCAGCAGTTTGACAGGGGACAATTCACCCCTCCACTTT.